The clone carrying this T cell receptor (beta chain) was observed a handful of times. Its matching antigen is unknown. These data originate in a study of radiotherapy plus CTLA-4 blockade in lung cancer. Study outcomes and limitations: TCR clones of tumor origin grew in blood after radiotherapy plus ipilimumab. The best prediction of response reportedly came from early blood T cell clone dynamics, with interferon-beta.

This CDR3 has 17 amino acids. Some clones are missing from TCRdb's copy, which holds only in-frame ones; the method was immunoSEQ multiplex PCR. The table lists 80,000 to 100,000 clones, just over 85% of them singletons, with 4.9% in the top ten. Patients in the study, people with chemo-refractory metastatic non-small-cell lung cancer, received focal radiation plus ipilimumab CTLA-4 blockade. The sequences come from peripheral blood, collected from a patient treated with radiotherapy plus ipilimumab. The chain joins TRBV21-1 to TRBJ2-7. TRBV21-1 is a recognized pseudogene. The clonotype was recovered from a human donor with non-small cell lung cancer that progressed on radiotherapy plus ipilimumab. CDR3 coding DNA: TGTGCCAGCAGCAAAGCTGTCGAAGATCAATTGTTCTACGAGCAGTACTTC. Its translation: CASSKAVEDQLFYEQYF.